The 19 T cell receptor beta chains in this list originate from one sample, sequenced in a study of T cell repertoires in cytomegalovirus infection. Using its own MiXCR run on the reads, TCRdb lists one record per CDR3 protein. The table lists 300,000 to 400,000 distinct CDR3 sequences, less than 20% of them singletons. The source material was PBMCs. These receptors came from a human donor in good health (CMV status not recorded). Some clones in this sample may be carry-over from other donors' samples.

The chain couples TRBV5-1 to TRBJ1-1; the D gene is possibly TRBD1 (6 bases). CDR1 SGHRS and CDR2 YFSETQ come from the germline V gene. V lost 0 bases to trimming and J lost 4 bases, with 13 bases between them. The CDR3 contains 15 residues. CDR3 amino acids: CASSLGAVGGTEAFF. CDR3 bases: TGCGCCAGCAGCTTGGGGGCAGTAGGGGGCACTGAAGCTTTCTTT. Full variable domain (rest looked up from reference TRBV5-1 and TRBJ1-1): KAGVTQTPRYLIKTRGQQVTLSCSPISGHRSVSWYQQTPGQGLQFLFEYFSETQRNKGNFPGRFSGRQFSNSRSEMNVSTLELGDSALYLCASSLGAVGGTEAFFGQGTRLTVV.

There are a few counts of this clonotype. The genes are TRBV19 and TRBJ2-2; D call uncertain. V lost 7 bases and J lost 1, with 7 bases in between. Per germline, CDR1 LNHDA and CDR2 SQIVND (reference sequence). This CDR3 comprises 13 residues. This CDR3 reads CASMHQNTGELFF. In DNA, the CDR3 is TGTGCCAGTATGCATCAGAACACCGGGGAGCTGTTTTTT.

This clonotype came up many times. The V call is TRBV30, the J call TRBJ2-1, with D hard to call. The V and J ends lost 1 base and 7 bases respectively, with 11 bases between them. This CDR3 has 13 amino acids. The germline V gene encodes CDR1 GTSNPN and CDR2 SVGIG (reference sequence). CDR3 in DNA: TGTGCCTGGAGTGGTGTCACCGGGAATGAGCAGTTCTTC. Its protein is CAWSGVTGNEQFF.

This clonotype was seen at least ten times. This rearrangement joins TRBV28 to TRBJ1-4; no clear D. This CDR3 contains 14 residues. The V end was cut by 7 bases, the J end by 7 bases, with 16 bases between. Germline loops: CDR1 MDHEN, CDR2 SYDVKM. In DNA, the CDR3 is TGTGCCAGCACCCCAGGTTACGCCTTTGAAAAACTGTTTTTT. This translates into CASTPGYAFEKLFF.

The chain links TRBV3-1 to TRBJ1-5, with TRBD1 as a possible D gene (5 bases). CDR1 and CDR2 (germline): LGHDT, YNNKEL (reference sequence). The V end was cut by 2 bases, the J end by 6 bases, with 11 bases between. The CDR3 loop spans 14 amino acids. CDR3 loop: CASSQSTGGQPQHF. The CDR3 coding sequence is TGTGCCAGCAGCCAAAGCACAGGAGGTCAGCCCCAGCATTTT.

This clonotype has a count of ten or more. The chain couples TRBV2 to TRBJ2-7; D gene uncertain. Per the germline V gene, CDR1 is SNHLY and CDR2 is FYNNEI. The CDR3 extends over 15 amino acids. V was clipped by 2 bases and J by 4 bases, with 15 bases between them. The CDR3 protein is CASSESARALYEQYF. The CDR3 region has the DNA TGTGCCAGCAGTGAATCGGCCCGGGCGTTATACGAGCAGTACTTC.

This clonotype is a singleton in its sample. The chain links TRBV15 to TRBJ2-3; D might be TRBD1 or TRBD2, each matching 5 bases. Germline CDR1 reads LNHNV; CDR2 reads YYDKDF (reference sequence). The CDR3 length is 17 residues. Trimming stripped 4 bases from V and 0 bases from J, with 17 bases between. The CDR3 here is CATSNPGTSRSTDTQYF. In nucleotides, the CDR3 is TGTGCCACCAGCAATCCCGGGACCAGCCGTAGCACAGATACGCAGTATTTT.

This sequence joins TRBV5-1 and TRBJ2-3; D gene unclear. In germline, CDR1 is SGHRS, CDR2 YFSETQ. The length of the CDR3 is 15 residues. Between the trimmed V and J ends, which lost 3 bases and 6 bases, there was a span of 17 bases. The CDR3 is CASSSSLHGRDTQYF. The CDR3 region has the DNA TGCGCCAGCAGCTCCTCCCTCCACGGACGGGATACGCAGTATTTT.

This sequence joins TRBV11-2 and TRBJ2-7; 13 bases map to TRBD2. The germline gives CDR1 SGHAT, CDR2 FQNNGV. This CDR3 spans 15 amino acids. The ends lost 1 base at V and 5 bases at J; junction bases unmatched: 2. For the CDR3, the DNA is TGTGCCAGCAGCTTAGGGACTAGCGGGAGTAACGAGCAGTACTTC. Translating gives CASSLGTSGSNEQYF. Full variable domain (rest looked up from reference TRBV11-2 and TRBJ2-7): EAGVAQSPRYKIIEKRQSVAFWCNPISGHATLYWYQQILGQGPKLLIQFQNNGVVDDSQLPKDRFSAERLKGVDSTLKIQPAKLEDSAVYLCASSLGTSGSNEQYFGPGTRLTVT.

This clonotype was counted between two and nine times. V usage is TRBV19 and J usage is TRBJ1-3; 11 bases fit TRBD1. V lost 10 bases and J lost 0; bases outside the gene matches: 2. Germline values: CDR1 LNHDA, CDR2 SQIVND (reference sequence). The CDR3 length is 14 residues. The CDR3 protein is CANGTGGSGNTIYF. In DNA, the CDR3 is TGTGCCAACGGGACAGGGGGCTCTGGAAACACCATATATTTT.

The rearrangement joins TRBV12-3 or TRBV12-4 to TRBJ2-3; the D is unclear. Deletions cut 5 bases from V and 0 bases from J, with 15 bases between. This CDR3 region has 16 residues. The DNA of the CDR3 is TGTGCCAGCAGTCCAACCCGCCAACTCAGCACAGATACGCAGTATTTT. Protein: CASSPTRQLSTDTQYF.

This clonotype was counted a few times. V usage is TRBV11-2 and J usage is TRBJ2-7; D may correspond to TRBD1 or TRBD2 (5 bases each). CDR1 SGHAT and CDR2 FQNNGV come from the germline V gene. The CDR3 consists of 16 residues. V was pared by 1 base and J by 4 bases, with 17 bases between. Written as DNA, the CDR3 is TGTGCCAGCAGCTTAGTGTATCCGGCAGAGGGGTACGAGCAGTACTTC. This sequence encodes CASSLVYPAEGYEQYF.

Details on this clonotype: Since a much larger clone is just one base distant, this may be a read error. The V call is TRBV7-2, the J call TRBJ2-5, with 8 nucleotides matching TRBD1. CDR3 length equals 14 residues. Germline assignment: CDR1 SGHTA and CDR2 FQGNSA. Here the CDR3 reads CAGSLFRGRETQYF. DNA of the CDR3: TGTGCCGGCAGCTTATTCAGGGGGCGAGAGACCCAGTACTTC.

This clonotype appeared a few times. The CDR3 sequence: CSARELAGVVSYNEQFF. CDR3 coding DNA: TGCAGTGCTAGAGAACTAGCGGGAGTAGTGTCCTACAATGAGCAGTTCTTC. The rearrangement links TRBV20-1 to TRBJ2-1, with 11 bases identical to TRBD2. The CDR3 length is 17 residues. Germline-derived CDR1 and CDR2 are DFQATT and SNEGSKA (reference sequence). The V and J ends lost 0 bases and 1 base, in that order; junction bases with no gene match: 5.

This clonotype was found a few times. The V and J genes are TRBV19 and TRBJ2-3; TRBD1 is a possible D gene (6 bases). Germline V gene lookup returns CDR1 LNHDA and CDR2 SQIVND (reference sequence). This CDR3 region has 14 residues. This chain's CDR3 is CASGRDTNTDTQYF. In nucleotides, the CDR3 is TGTGCAAGCGGACGGGACACGAACACGGATACGCAGTATTTT.

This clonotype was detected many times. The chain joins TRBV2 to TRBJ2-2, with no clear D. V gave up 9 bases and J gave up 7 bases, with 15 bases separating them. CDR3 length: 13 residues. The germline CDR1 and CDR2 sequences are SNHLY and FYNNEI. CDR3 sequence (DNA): TGTGCCAGAGCCGGGCCCCAGCGCGGGGAGCTGTTTTTT. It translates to CARAGPQRGELFF. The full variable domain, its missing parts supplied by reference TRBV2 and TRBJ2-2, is EPEVTQTPSHQVTQMGQEVILRCVPISNHLYFYWYRQILGQKVEFLVSFYNNEISEKSEIFDDQFSVERPDGSNFTLKIRSTKLEDSAMYFCARAGPQRGELFFGEGSRLTVL.

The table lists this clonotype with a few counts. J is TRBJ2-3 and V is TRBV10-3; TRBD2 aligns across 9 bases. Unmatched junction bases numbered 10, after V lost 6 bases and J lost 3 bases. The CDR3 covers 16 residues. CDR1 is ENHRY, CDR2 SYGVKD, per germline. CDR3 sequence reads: CAISTTPAGGTDTQYF. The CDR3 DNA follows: TGTGCCATCAGCACCACCCCTGCGGGAGGGACAGATACGCAGTATTTT.

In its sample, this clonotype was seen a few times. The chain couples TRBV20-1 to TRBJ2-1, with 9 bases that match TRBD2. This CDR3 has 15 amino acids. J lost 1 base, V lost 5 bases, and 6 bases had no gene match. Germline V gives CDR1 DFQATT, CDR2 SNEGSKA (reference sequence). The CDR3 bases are TGCAGTGCTCCTTCTAGCGGGATTTCCTACAATGAGCAGTTCTTC. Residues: CSAPSSGISYNEQFF.

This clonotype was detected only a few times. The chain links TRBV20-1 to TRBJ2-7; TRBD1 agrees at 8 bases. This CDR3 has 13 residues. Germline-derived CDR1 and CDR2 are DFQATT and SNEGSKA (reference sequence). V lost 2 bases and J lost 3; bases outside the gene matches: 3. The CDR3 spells CSARRTGGYEQYF. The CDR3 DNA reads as TGCAGTGCTAGACGTACAGGGGGCTACGAGCAGTACTTC.